Listed here is a single TCR beta chain. Its antigen is currently unknown. This sample stems from a study of graft-versus-host responses after intestinal transplantation. Study details: All recipients got anti-thymocyte globulin induction, then tacrolimus and steroids for roughly 3 years. Regarding the study as a whole: GvH clones appeared in recipient marrow, some first in ileum or blood. Levels of circulating GvH clones at their peak were associated with early post-transplant HvG declines.

CDR1 and CDR2 (germline): SGHRS, YFSETQ. The CDR3 spans 13 residues. V dropped 7 bases and J dropped 5; count of bases not matched to a gene: 5. Generated by immunoSEQ multiplex PCR, the TCRdb table keeps only in-frame clones and is missing some. The sample yields nearly 45,000 clones, roughly 90% seen once. Here the sequenced sample was PBMCs, taken 524 days after transplant. The TCR sequence derives from a human patient who received an intestinal transplant, so some T cells may come from the graft donor. This rearrangement joins TRBV5-1 to TRBJ2-1, with 8 bases fitting TRBD1. CDR3 in amino acids: CASRTGTHNEQFF. The CDR3 region has the DNA TGCGCCAGCCGGACAGGGACGCACAATGAGCAGTTCTTC.